These T cell receptor beta chains were read from a single sample in a study of blood T cells in healthy people across ages. Via MiXCR, TCRdb re-called the 5' RACE reads, giving one row per CDR3 protein. The sample lists 650,000 to 700,000 distinct CDR3 sequences; approximately 29% were seen once. Material: blood. The source of these receptors is a woman aged 80 or over in good health. The CDR3 runs from the conserved cysteine through the conserved F or W. Each record gives: clone size, V gene, J gene, D gene, CDR3 DNA, CDR3 protein. D genes are given only for firm matches. The size of a clone is reported for some rows only, either as once, few or many, or as a class for expanded clones.

many	TRBV6-2/TRBV6-3	TRBJ2-1	TRBD2	TGTGCCAGCAGGGATCTTGCGCTAACGGGGGGGCCCAATGAGCAGTTCTTC	CASRDLALTGGPNEQFF
many	TRBV12-3/TRBV12-4	TRBJ1-2	.	TGTGCCAGCAGGGCGACGGTGCTCTATGGCTACACCTTC	CASRATVLYGYTF
many	TRBV27	TRBJ2-7	TRBD2	TGTGCCAGCAGTCCTTTAGCGGGGCGGACCTCCTACGAGCAGTACTTC	CASSPLAGRTSYEQYF
many	TRBV28	TRBJ2-7	.	TGTGCCAGCAGTCCAGGCGGCCGCCTCTACGAGCAGTACTTC	CASSPGGRLYEQYF
many	TRBV4-1	TRBJ1-2	.	TGCGCCAGCAGCCATTTCAAAAACTATGGCTACACCTTC	CASSHFKNYGYTF
.	TRBV6-1	TRBJ1-1	.	TGTGCCAGCAGTCCCACTCTAGGACAGAACACTGAAGCTTTCTTT	CASSPTLGQNTEAFF
.	TRBV27	TRBJ2-7	.	TGTGCCAGCAGTTTAAGGGCAGGGGGGTTCTCCTACGAGCAGTACTTC	CASSLRAGGFSYEQYF
many	TRBV6-1	TRBJ1-2	TRBD1	TGTGCCAGCGGAGGACAGGGCCGGGTCTATGGCTACACCTTC	CASGGQGRVYGYTF
many	TRBV7-2	TRBJ1-5	.	TGTGCCAGCAGCTTAGAGTTAAATAGCAATCAGCCCCAGCATTTT	CASSLELNSNQPQHF
.	TRBV12-3/TRBV12-4	TRBJ1-2	.	TGTGCCGGCAGTTACGTCATGAACTATGGCTACACCTTC	CAGSYVMNYGYTF
many	TRBV6-6	TRBJ2-7	TRBD1	TGTGCCAGCAGTTACCCGGGACAGAACAACGAGCAGTACTTC	CASSYPGQNNEQYF
.	TRBV18	TRBJ2-2	.	TGTGCCAGCTCACCCCGACAGCAAATGAACACCGGGGAGCTGTTTTTT	CASSPRQQMNTGELFF
few	TRBV15	TRBJ2-1	.	TGCGCCACCAGCGGCGGGCGTTCCTACAATGAGCAGGTCTTC	CATSGGRSYNEQVF
few	TRBV11-2	TRBJ1-1	.	TGTGCCAGCAGCCCAACCAAAGGGGGGAGCACTGAAGCTTTCTTT	CASSPTKGGSTEAFF
.	TRBV11-2	TRBJ2-4	TRBD1	TGTGCCAGCAGCTTAGAAGGGACAGGGAGAGACATTCAGTACTTC	CASSLEGTGRDIQYF
.	TRBV20-1	TRBJ2-7	.	TGCAGTGCTAGAGAGGGCATGCGCGTTGGTTTCGAGCAGTACTTC	CSAREGMRVGFEQYF
.	TRBV19	TRBJ1-1	.	TGTGCCAGTAGTATTGGACCAGCCAACACTGAAGCTTTCTTT	CASSIGPANTEAFF
many	TRBV20-1	TRBJ2-5	TRBD2	TGCAGTGCTGCGACTAGCGGGGGGAGGAAAGAGACCCAGTACTTC	CSAATSGGRKETQYF